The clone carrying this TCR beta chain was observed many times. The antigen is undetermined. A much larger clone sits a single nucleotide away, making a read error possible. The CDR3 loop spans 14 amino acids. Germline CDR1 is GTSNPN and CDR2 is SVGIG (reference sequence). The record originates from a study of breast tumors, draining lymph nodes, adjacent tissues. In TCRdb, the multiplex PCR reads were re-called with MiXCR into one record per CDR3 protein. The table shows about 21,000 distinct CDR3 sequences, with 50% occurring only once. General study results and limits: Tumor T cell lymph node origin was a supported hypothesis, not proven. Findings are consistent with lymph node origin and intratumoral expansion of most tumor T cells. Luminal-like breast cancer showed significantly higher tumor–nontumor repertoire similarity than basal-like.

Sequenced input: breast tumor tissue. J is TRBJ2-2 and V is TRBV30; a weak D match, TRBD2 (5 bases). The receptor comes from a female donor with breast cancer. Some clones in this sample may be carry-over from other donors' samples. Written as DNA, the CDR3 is TGTGCCTGGAGTATTCACGCGAACACCGGGGAGCTGCTTTTT. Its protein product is CAWSIHANTGELLF.